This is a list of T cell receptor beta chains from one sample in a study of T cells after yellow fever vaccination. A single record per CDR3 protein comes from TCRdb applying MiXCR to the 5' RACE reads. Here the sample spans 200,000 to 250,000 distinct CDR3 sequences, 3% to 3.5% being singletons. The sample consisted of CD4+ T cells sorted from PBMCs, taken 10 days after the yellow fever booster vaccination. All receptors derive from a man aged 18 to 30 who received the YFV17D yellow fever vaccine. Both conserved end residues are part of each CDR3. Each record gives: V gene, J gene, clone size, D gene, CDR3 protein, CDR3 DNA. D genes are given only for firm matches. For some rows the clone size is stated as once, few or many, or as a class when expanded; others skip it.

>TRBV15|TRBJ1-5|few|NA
CATSRDSVRSQPQHF
TGTGCCACCAGCAGAGATTCCGTACGAAGTCAGCCCCAGCATTTT
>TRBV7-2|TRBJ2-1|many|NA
CASSFYVYNEQFF
TGTGCCAGCAGCTTTTACGTGTACAATGAGCAGTTCTTC
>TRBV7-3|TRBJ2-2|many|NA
CASSLGFQGNTGELFF
TGTGCCAGCAGCTTAGGGTTTCAGGGGAACACCGGGGAGCTGTTTTTT
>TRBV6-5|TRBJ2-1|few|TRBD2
CASSLRAGVYNEQFF
TGTGCCAGCAGCCTGCGAGCGGGGGTGTACAATGAGCAGTTCTTC
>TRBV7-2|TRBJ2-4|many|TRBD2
CASSSSLAGAADIQYF
TGTGCCAGCAGCTCTTCCTTAGCGGGGGCGGCAGACATTCAGTACTTC
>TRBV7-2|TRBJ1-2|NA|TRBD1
CASSTDRAGYTF
TGTGCCAGCAGCACCGACAGGGCTGGCTACACCTTC
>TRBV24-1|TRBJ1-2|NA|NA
CATSDPGDYGYTF
TGTGCCACCAGTGACCCGGGGGACTATGGCTACACCTTC
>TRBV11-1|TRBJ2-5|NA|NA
CASRQSLYETQYF
TGTGCCAGCAGACAGAGTCTCTATGAGACCCAGTACTTC
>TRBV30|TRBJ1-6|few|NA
CAWAGSDSPLHF
TGTGCCTGGGCCGGCTCGGATTCACCCCTCCACTTT
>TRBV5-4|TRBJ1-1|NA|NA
CASSLISGKTEAFF
TGTGCCAGCAGCTTGATTTCAGGGAAAACTGAAGCTTTCTTT
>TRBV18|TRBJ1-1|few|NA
CASSPGRTNTEAFF
TGTGCCAGCTCACCAGGGAGGACGAACACTGAAGCTTTCTTT
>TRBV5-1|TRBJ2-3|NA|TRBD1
CASSFAGQGASAQYF
TGCGCCAGCAGCTTCGCGGGACAGGGGGCTTCCGCGCAGTATTTT
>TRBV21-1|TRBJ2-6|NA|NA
CAMDRENSGANVLTF
TGTGCCATGGACAGGGAGAACTCTGGGGCCAACGTCCTGACTTTC
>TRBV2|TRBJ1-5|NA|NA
CASRKETGSQPQHF
TGTGCCAGCAGAAAGGAAACAGGGTCTCAGCCCCAGCATTTT
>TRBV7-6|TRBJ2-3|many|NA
CASSLDRSDTQYF
TGTGCCAGCAGCTTAGACAGATCGGATACGCAGTATTTT
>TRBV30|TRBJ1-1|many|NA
CAWSGWGAGNTEAFF
TGTGCCTGGAGTGGCTGGGGGGCGGGTAACACTGAAGCTTTCTTT
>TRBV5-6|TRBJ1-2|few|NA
CASSFDSRESYTF
TGTGCCAGCAGCTTCGACAGCCGGGAGAGCTACACCTTC
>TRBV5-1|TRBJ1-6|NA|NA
CASRDRPELNSPLHF
TGCGCCAGCAGGGACAGACCGGAACTTAATTCACCCCTCCACTTT
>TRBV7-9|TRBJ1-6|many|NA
CASSFGSNSPLHF
TGTGCCAGCAGTTTTGGATCTAATTCACCCCTCCACTTT
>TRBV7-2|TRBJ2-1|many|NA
CASSLGQNNEQFF
TGTGCCAGCAGCTTAGGGCAGAACAATGAGCAGTTCTTC
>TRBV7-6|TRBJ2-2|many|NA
CASSMPDRDTGELFF
TGTGCCAGCAGCATGCCGGACAGAGACACCGGGGAGCTGTTTTTT
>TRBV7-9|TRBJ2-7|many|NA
CASSLGDVSYEQYF
TGTGCCAGCAGCTTGGGGGACGTCTCCTACGAGCAGTACTTC
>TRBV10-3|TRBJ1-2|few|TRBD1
CATRDSVIGYGYTF
TGTGCCACCCGGGACAGCGTAATCGGCTATGGCTACACCTTC
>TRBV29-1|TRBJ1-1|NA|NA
CSVEDLMNTEAFF
TGCAGCGTTGAAGATCTCATGAACACTGAAGCTTTCTTT
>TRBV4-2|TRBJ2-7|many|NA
CASSHPGYEQYF
TGTGCCAGCAGCCACCCGGGGTACGAGCAGTACTTC
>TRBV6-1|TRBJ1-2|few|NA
CASSDGGRGGYGYTF
TGTGCCAGCAGTGATGGGGGGCGCGGAGGCTATGGCTACACCTTC
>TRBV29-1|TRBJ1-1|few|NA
CSTRDPRSTEAFF
TGCAGCACCCGGGATCCGCGGAGCACTGAAGCTTTCTTT
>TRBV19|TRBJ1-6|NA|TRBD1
CASSIPGQGENSPLHF
TGTGCCAGTAGTATCCCAGGACAGGGCGAAAATTCACCCCTCCACTTT
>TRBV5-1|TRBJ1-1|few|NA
CASSFVQAGSFYAEAFF
TGCGCCAGCAGCTTCGTTCAGGCGGGAAGTTTTTACGCTGAAGCTTTCTTT
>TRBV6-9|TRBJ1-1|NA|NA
CASSFGHENTEAFF
TGTGCCAGCAGTTTCGGACACGAGAACACTGAAGCTTTCTTT
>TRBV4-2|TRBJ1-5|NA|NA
CASSQGLSHSNQPQHF
TGTGCCAGCAGCCAAGGACTTTCCCATAGCAATCAGCCCCAGCATTTT
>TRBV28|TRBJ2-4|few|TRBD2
CASSPQTSGGIAKNIQYF
TGTGCCAGCAGTCCTCAGACTAGCGGGGGGATAGCCAAAAACATTCAGTACTTC